The 22 T cell receptor beta chains below were found in one sample sequenced in a study of CD8+CD57+ T cells in acquired aplastic anemia. TCR beta VDJ combinations and CDR3 sequences were profiled from genomic DNA. Using its own MiXCR run on the reads, TCRdb lists one record per CDR3 protein. This sample has 250,000 to 350,000 distinct CDR3 sequences, with around three fifths found just once. All sequencing subjects had displayed CD8+CD57+ cell expansion on flow cytometry. The source material was sorted CD4+, CD8+, or CD8+CD57+ T cells (not recorded which) from PBMCs. The receptors come from a human donor with aplastic anemia.

Worth noting for this clonotype: Likely a read error: the CDR3 ends without its conserved phenylalanine or tryptophan. The rearrangement uses TRBV2 and TRBJ1-1; tentatively, D is TRBD1 (6 bases). The V gene lost 6 bases and the J gene lost 1 base, with 12 bases spanning the gap. CDR1 SNHLY and CDR2 FYNNEI come from the germline V gene. This CDR3 is 14 amino acids long. In DNA form, the CDR3 reads TGTGCCAGCAGGAGGGACATCAGGAACACTGAAGCTTTCCTT. Its translation is CASRRDIRNTEAFL.

The chain carries TRBV20-1 and TRBJ1-2; 10 bases are a match to TRBD1. Germline V gene lookup returns CDR1 DFQATT and CDR2 SNEGSKA (reference sequence). V shed 6 bases, J shed 8 bases, and the junction held 12 bases outside the gene matches. This CDR3 region has 14 residues. The CDR3 loop is CSADRDRGAGGYTF. The CDR3 nucleotides are TGCAGTGCAGACCGGGACAGGGGAGCGGGAGGCTACACCTTC.

V is TRBV5-1 and J is TRBJ2-5; D is perhaps TRBD1 or TRBD2 (6 bases each). Trimming took off 0 bases at V and 5 bases at J, with 11 bases between the two ends. Germline CDR1 reads SGHRS; CDR2 reads YFSETQ. The length of the CDR3 is 14 residues. The CDR3 nucleotides read TGCGCCAGCAGCTTGGCCGGGGGCATGGAGACCCAGTACTTC. It specifies CASSLAGGMETQYF.

Many counts were recorded for this clonotype. The rearrangement uses TRBV12-3 or TRBV12-4 and TRBJ2-7; tentatively, D is TRBD2 (6 bases). The ends were cut back, 0 bases at V and 2 bases at J, with 14 bases in the middle. The CDR3 is 16 residues long. The CDR3 DNA reads as TGTGCCAGCAGTTTAGCTTTGGGGGGAGAAGCCTACGAGCAGTACTTC. It yields the protein CASSLALGGEAYEQYF.

CDR3 sequence (DNA): TGTGCCACCAGCAGAGACTTCATTCGGGCTAGCGGGGGTTACGAGCAGTACTTC. Protein: CATSRDFIRASGGYEQYF. The genes are TRBV15 and TRBJ2-7, with 10 bases lining up with TRBD2. The CDR3 totals 18 residues. Germline V gene sequence: CDR1 LNHNV, CDR2 YYDKDF (reference sequence). V gave up 0 bases and J gave up 4 bases; unmatched junction bases: 12.

This clonotype was found a few times. The chain carries TRBV29-1 and TRBJ1-1; D call uncertain. The CDR3 runs 12 residues. Germline V CDR1 and CDR2: SQVTM, ANQGSEA. Trimming took off 8 bases at V and 0 bases at J, with 10 bases between the two ends. The CDR3 protein is CSFGRLNTEAFF. The CDR3 nucleotides read TGCAGCTTCGGACGGCTGAACACTGAAGCTTTCTTT.

The chain has TRBV5-8 and TRBJ1-2; D remains unclear. There are 13 residues in the CDR3. Trimming removed 4 bases from V and 8 bases from J, with 15 bases in between. Per the germline V gene, CDR1 is SGHTS and CDR2 is YDEGEE. The CDR3 DNA follows: TGTGCCAGCAGCCTAGCGGAAAAACCAGGCTACACCTTC. Its translation: CASSLAEKPGYTF. Using reference TRBV5-8 and TRBJ1-2 for the parts outside the CDR3, the full variable domain is EAGVTQSPTHLIKTRGQQATLRCSPISGHTSVYWYQQALGLGLQFLLWYDEGEERNRGNFPPRFSGRQFPNYSSELNVNALELEDSALYLCASSLAEKPGYTFGSGTRLTVV.

This clonotype was seen ten or more times. V is TRBV4-2 and J is TRBJ1-1, with D possibly TRBD1 on 6 matching bases. CDR3 length: 16 amino acids. Trimming stripped 4 bases from V and 0 bases from J, with 15 bases between. CDR1 is LGHNA and CDR2 is YNFKEQ in the germline V gene. The CDR3 protein is CASSPLGGPMNTEAFF. The CDR3 DNA is TGTGCCAGCAGCCCTCTGGGGGGCCCCATGAACACTGAAGCTTTCTTT.

V gene TRBV20-1 combines with J gene TRBJ1-1; possible D gene TRBD1, 5 bases. Trimming shortened V by 5 bases and J by 0 bases, and 10 bases separated the two germline ends. Germline assignment: CDR1 DFQATT and CDR2 SNEGSKA (reference sequence). The CDR3 is 13 amino acids. The CDR3 bases are TGCAGTGCTCCCAGGGATCTGAACACTGAAGCTTTCTTT. Its translation: CSAPRDLNTEAFF.

This clonotype showed up just a few times. The V and J genes are TRBV18 and TRBJ1-4, with a possible D match to TRBD1 (6 bases). The CDR3 runs 16 residues. With 0 bases removed from V and 4 bases from J, the gap between germline ends came to 12 bases. Germline V lookup: CDR1 KGHSH, CDR2 LQKENI. The CDR3 DNA reads as TGTGCCAGCTCACCACCCCCAGGGGTGGATAATGAAAAACTGTTTTTT. This codes for CASSPPPGVDNEKLFF.

The V and J genes are TRBV7-9 and TRBJ2-3, with D perhaps given as TRBD1 or TRBD2 (6 bases each). The CDR3 sequence is 16 residues long. The germline CDR1 and CDR2 sequences are SEHNR and FQNEAQ (reference sequence). Trimming took 5 bases from V and 5 from J, leaving 20 bases between them. This CDR3 reads CASSLGEGGLGDTQYF. CDR3 in DNA: TGTGCCAGCAGCCTGGGGGAAGGGGGGCTTGGAGATACGCAGTATTTT.

The gene calls are TRBV28 and TRBJ1-5; D remains ambiguous. The V end lost 3 bases, the J end lost 1 base, and 10 bases lay between the germline ends. Germline V gives CDR1 MDHEN, CDR2 SYDVKM. The CDR3 consists of 15 residues. The DNA of the CDR3 is TGTGCCAGCAGTTTGCCATATGGGAGCAATCAGCCCCAGCATTTT. Its translation: CASSLPYGSNQPQHF.

The chain joins TRBV7-9 to TRBJ2-3; the match to TRBD2 covers 8 bases. V dropped 3 bases and J dropped 3; count of bases not matched to a gene: 8. Germline V gene sequence: CDR1 SEHNR, CDR2 FQNEAQ (reference sequence). CDR3 length equals 16 residues. Here the CDR3 DNA reads TGTGCCAGCAGCTTTCACGGGGGGGGATCGACAGATACGCAGTATTTT. It translates to CASSFHGGGSTDTQYF. Full variable domain (missing parts from reference TRBV7-9 and TRBJ2-3): DTGVSQNPRHKITKRGQNVTFRCDPISEHNRLYWYRQTLGQGPEFLTYFQNEAQLEKSRLLSDRFSAERPKGSFSTLEIQRTEQGDSAMYLCASSFHGGGSTDTQYFGPGTRLTVL.

The chain has TRBV9 and TRBJ1-2; no definite D call. V dropped 0 bases and J dropped 4 bases, with 16 bases sitting between them. The length of the CDR3 is 16 residues. Germline V CDR1 and CDR2: SGDLS, YYNGEE. CDR3 sequence: CASSVAERARGYGYTF. CDR3 sequence (DNA): TGTGCCAGCAGCGTAGCTGAGCGGGCGCGGGGCTATGGCTACACCTTC.

This clonotype was counted at least ten times. The chain combines TRBV7-6 with TRBJ2-1, with D perhaps TRBD2 (5 bases). This CDR3 is 15 amino acids long. The germline CDR1 and CDR2 sequences are SGHVS and FNYEAQ. V was pared by 0 bases and J by 3 bases, with 9 bases between. The CDR3 sequence is CASSLAGANYNEQFF. CDR3 coding DNA: TGTGCCAGCAGCTTAGCGGGAGCCAACTACAATGAGCAGTTCTTC.

This chain connects TRBV20-1 to TRBJ2-5; TRBD2 might be the D (7 bases). Looked up from germline, CDR1 is DFQATT and CDR2 is SNEGSKA (reference sequence). Trimming removed 5 bases at V and 9 bases at J, with 22 bases between. CDR3 size: 14 residues. CDR3 sequence reads: CSALTGGGNQPQYF. CDR3 coding DNA: TGCAGTGCTTTAACGGGGGGCGGCAATCAGCCCCAGTACTTC.

As to this clonotype: The junction and the germline gene differ at one end; a read error may be behind it. The rearrangement uses TRBV9 and TRBJ2-1, with D uncertain. From germline, CDR1 is SGDLS and CDR2 YYNGEE. The CDR3 length is 12 residues. The DNA for the CDR3 is TGTGCCAGCGGCGTAGGCTACAATGAGCAGTTCTTC. It specifies CASGVGYNEQFF.

The rearrangement joins TRBV10-3 to TRBJ1-1; a possible D gene is TRBD1 (5 bases). The germline gives CDR1 ENHRY, CDR2 SYGVKD. V lost 9 bases to trimming and J lost 3 bases, with 17 bases between them. The CDR3 is 14 residues long. The CDR3 nucleotides are TGTGCCATTCGAAAGACAGATTCACACACTGAAGCTTTCTTT. Translated, it gives CAIRKTDSHTEAFF.

V usage is TRBV7-9 and J usage is TRBJ1-4, with D possibly being TRBD1 (5 bases). The CDR3 loop spans 14 amino acids. V lost 5 bases to trimming and J lost 5 bases, with 12 bases between them. CDR1 and CDR2 from the germline V gene are SEHNR and FQNEAQ (reference sequence). DNA of the CDR3: TGTGCCAGCAGCCCCACGGGGCCGAATGAAAAACTGTTTTTT. Its translation: CASSPTGPNEKLFF.

This chain joins TRBV7-2 and TRBJ1-1, with D perhaps TRBD1 (6 bases). V lost 6 bases and J lost 4, with 18 bases in between. CDR1 and CDR2 from the germline V gene are SGHTA and FQGNSA. The CDR3 is made up of 15 amino acids. The DNA of the CDR3 is TGTGCCAGCAGACCAGGGGTTGCGTCGCGCACTGAAGCTTTCTTT. It yields the protein CASRPGVASRTEAFF.

The chain carries TRBV29-1 and TRBJ2-7; no reliable D call. Trimming pared 5 bases from V and 3 bases from J, leaving 8 bases between. The CDR3 loop spans 11 amino acids. Germline V gene lookup returns CDR1 SQVTM and CDR2 ANQGSEA. The CDR3 sequence: CSVQANYEQYF. In nucleotides, the CDR3 is TGCAGCGTTCAAGCAAACTACGAGCAGTACTTC.

This clonotype came up a few times. The rearrangement links TRBV4-1 to TRBJ2-7; 10 nucleotides align to TRBD2. This CDR3 contains 15 residues. Germline V lookup: CDR1 MGHRA, CDR2 YSYEKL. V was pared by 4 bases and J by 0 bases, with 3 bases of the junction left unmatched. The CDR3 sequence: CASSLAGGSSYEQYF. CDR3 bases: TGCGCCAGCAGCCTAGCGGGAGGATCCTCCTACGAGCAGTACTTC.